The 14 T cell receptor beta chains below all came from one sample that was sequenced in a study of early stage breast cancer tumors. TCRdb keeps only in-frame clones here, not all; method: immunoSEQ multiplex PCR. Here the sample spans roughly 60,000 clones, 65% to 80% being singletons. The sequencing sample was made of blood. The receptors were gathered from a person aged 25 to 45 with breast cancer.

V is TRBV2 and J is TRBJ1-4; the D gene is possibly TRBD1 (5 bases). The CDR3 is 15 amino acids. The germline V gene has CDR1 SNHLY and CDR2 FYNNEI. Trimming removed 2 bases from V and 8 bases from J, with 15 bases in between. The CDR3 DNA follows: TGTGCCAGCAGTGAACGCCGGGGGGAATACGAAAAACTGTTTTTT. The encoded protein is CASSERRGEYEKLFF.

The CDR3 here is CASSGLVSYEQYF. Written as DNA, the CDR3 is TGTGCCAGCAGCGGACTAGTCTCCTACGAGCAGTACTTC. The V gene is TRBV6-5, the J gene TRBJ2-7; TRBD2 agrees at 7 bases. Germline assignment: CDR1 MNHEY and CDR2 SVGAGI. The CDR3 is made up of 13 amino acids. V trimming: 6 bases; J trimming: 0 bases; junction bases outside the gene matches: 2.

Remarks on this clone: In the same sample, other DNA sequences code for this CDR3. The rearrangement links TRBV11-2 to TRBJ2-7; no clear D gene. Germline loops: CDR1 SGHAT, CDR2 FQNNGV. V was pared by 0 bases and J by 0 bases, with 3 bases between. The CDR3 runs to 13 residues. CDR3 protein: CASSLDSSYEQYF. The CDR3 region has the DNA TGTGCCAGCAGCTTAGACAGCTCCTACGAGCAGTACTTC.

The chain is built from TRBV30 and TRBJ1-3; D remains unclear. Trimming removed 4 bases at V and 0 bases at J, with 10 bases between. The germline V gene has CDR1 GTSNPN and CDR2 SVGIG (reference sequence). The CDR3 extends over 14 amino acids. CDR3 in DNA: TGTGCCTGGACCCGAGGGCTCTCTGGAAACACCATATATTTT. It translates to CAWTRGLSGNTIYF.

The chain recombines TRBV13 with TRBJ2-3, with D maybe TRBD1 (5 bases). CDR3 length: 12 amino acids. The V and J ends lost 5 bases and 10 bases respectively, with 13 bases between them. Germline V gene sequence: CDR1 PRHDT, CDR2 FYEKMQ (reference sequence). The CDR3 DNA reads as TGTGCCAGCAGCACGATGGGGCCGGCGCAGTATTTT. This encodes CASSTMGPAQYF.

V gene TRBV7-9 combines with J gene TRBJ2-1, with 11 bases that match TRBD2. The CDR3 is 18 amino acids. V was clipped by 4 bases and J by 3 bases; unmatched bases: 11. The germline gives CDR1 SEHNR, CDR2 FQNEAQ (reference sequence). The CDR3 coding sequence is TGTGCCAGCAGCTCCAGGGTAGCGGGAGGGCCCTTCTACAATGAGCAGTTCTTC. This translates into CASSSRVAGGPFYNEQFF.

The CDR3 DNA follows: TGTGCCAGCAGCTTGGCAGGGGGGCCGGAAAACATTCAGTACTTC. It yields the protein CASSLAGGPENIQYF. The V call is TRBV5-4, the J call TRBJ2-4; TRBD1 might be the D (7 bases). The CDR3 extends over 15 amino acids. CDR1 is SGHNT and CDR2 is YYREEE in the germline V gene (reference sequence). The V gene lost 0 bases and the J gene lost 5 bases, with 12 bases spanning the gap.

In this sample, this clone is medium-sized. CDR3: CASSLSGTSHEQYF. CDR3 nucleotides: TGTGCCAGCAGCTTATCAGGGACATCCCACGAGCAGTACTTC. The chain combines TRBV11-3 with TRBJ2-7; a weak D match, TRBD1 (6 bases). The ends were cut back, 2 bases at V and 5 bases at J, with 13 bases in the middle. Looked up from germline, CDR1 is SGHNT and CDR2 is YENEEA. This CDR3 has 14 amino acids.

The gene calls are TRBV27 and TRBJ1-2, with D possibly being TRBD1 (6 bases). The length of the CDR3 is 14 residues. Trimming cost V 5 bases and J 4 bases, with 14 bases left between them. Germline V gene data show CDR1 as MNHEY and CDR2 as SMNVEV (reference sequence). CDR3 DNA sequence: TGTGCCAGCAGTCGCCGGGACACAATCTATGGCTACACCTTC. This encodes CASSRRDTIYGYTF.

The sample holds a few counts of this clone. This chain links TRBV7-8 with TRBJ2-7; 7 positions match TRBD1. Germline CDR1 and CDR2: SGHVS and FQNEAQ. Trimming cost V 3 bases and J 0 bases; bases outside gene matches: 5. This CDR3 spans 15 amino acids. CDR3 bases: TGTGCCAGCAGCTTGGGACAGAGCCCCTCCTACGAGCAGTACTTC. Translating it yields CASSLGQSPSYEQYF.

This clone was detected only a few times. This chain uses TRBV30 with TRBJ2-2; 8 nucleotides agree with TRBD2. This CDR3 region has 15 residues. Germline CDR1 reads GTSNPN; CDR2 reads SVGIG (reference sequence). V trimming: 4 bases; J trimming: 3 bases; junction bases outside the gene matches: 7. CDR3 loop: CAWKAAGGHTGELFF. CDR3 sequence (DNA): TGTGCCTGGAAGGCGGCGGGAGGACACACCGGGGAGCTGTTTTTT.

V and J are TRBV4-1 and TRBJ1-6, with 10 bases lining up with TRBD1. CDR1 and CDR2 from the germline V gene are MGHRA and YSYEKL. V lost 2 bases, J lost 9 bases, and 10 bases stayed unmatched. The CDR3 loop spans 17 amino acids. The CDR3 protein is CASSQNPTGGIGSPLHF. CDR3 DNA sequence: TGCGCCAGCAGCCAAAACCCGACAGGGGGCATTGGTTCACCCCTCCACTTT.

The rearrangement links TRBV5-1 to TRBJ1-1, with D unresolved. V was cut by 1 base and J by 0 bases, with 10 bases left in between. CDR1 SGHRS and CDR2 YFSETQ come from the germline V gene. This CDR3 has 15 residues. The CDR3 DNA sequence: TGCGCCAGCAGCTTGTCATGGGGATTGAACACTGAAGCTTTCTTT. Translating it yields CASSLSWGLNTEAFF.

The rearrangement links TRBV7-9 to TRBJ2-1, with D unclear. The CDR3 runs 13 residues. With 2 bases removed from V and 10 bases from J, the gap between germline ends came to 12 bases. The germline CDR1 and CDR2 sequences are SEHNR and FQNEAQ (reference sequence). The CDR3 region has the DNA TGTGCCAGCAGCTTATTTAGGGATACAGAGCAGTTCTTC. Translation: CASSLFRDTEQFF.